This record looks at one TCR beta chain sequence and its context. The antigen is undetermined. This entry is derived from a study of graft-versus-host responses after intestinal transplantation. Profiling relied on immunoSEQ multiplex PCR, and the TCRdb table lists in-frame clones only, not all of them. The repertoire includes about 100,000 clones, around nine tenths of them detected once, and 6% sits in the top ten. Specimen: unstimulated CD8+ T cells sorted from spleen or lymph node cells, collected before intestinal transplant. The origin of this receptor is a human donor who received an intestinal transplant.

This CDR3 reads CASSQTTGGYEQYF. The CDR3 DNA sequence: TGCGCCAGCAGCCAAACTACAGGGGGTTACGAGCAGTACTTC. This chain uses TRBV4-1 with TRBJ2-7; the match to TRBD1 covers 8 bases. Per germline, CDR1 MGHRA and CDR2 YSYEKL. The CDR3 loop spans 14 amino acids. The ends lost 2 bases at V and 4 bases at J; junction bases unmatched: 4.